A single sample is the source of the 14 T cell receptor beta chains below, sequenced in a study of Graves' ophthalmopathy and Graves' hyperthyroidism. Beta-chain TCR CDR3 regions were amplified from RNA transcripts. RT-PCR was first run with HTBI primers, then multiplex PCR in a second round. TCRdb itself ran the multiplex PCR reads through MiXCR, one entry per CDR3 protein. Among roughly 400,000 distinct CDR3 sequences listed, roughly 14% were seen once. The sample was peripheral blood. The receptors come from a woman aged 18-29 years with stable Graves' hyperthyroidism.

The chain links TRBV6-2 or TRBV6-3 to TRBJ2-5, with D unresolved. Trimming shortened V by 6 bases and J by 7 bases, and 9 bases separated the two germline ends. The CDR3 has 11 residues. Germline values: CDR1 MNHEY, CDR2 SVGEGT. This chain's CDR3 is CASSDPGTQYF. The CDR3, as DNA: TGTGCCAGCAGCGATCCCGGGACCCAGTACTTC.

Many counts were recorded for this clonotype. A clone one base away is much larger, so this may be a read error. V gene TRBV6-1 combines with J gene TRBJ1-2; no definite D call. This CDR3 comprises 13 residues. Per the germline V gene, CDR1 is MNHNS and CDR2 is SASEGT. The CDR3 bases are TGTGCCAGCACCCAATACCATAACTATGGCTACGCCTTC. It yields the protein CASTQYHNYGYAF.

This clonotype was detected many times. The V gene is TRBV6-5, the J gene TRBJ1-2; D remains unclear. Trimming cost V 0 bases and J 11 bases, with 13 bases left between them. CDR3 length equals 13 residues. Looked up from germline, CDR1 is MNHEY and CDR2 is SVGAGI. This CDR3 is CASSYSNFRGYTF. For the CDR3, the DNA is TGTGCCAGCAGTTACTCGAACTTCCGAGGATACACCTTC.

This clonotype occurred once. The genes are TRBV6-5 and TRBJ2-7; 11 bases map to TRBD1. Germline CDR1 MNHEY, CDR2 SVGAGI. The CDR3 totals 15 residues. V gave up 2 bases and J gave up 2 bases; unmatched junction bases: 2. CDR3 sequence: CASSYAGQGAYEQYF. In DNA form, the CDR3 reads TGTGCCAGCAGTTACGCGGGACAGGGGGCCTACGAGCAGTACTTC.

In its sample, this clonotype was seen many times. The CDR3 sequence is CASTVMGENTEAFF. In nucleotides, the CDR3 is TGTGCCAGCACGGTAATGGGTGAGAACACTGAAGCTTTCTTT. The chain carries TRBV13 and TRBJ1-1; D gene unclear. This CDR3 has 14 residues. CDR1 and CDR2 from the germline V gene are PRHDT and FYEKMQ (reference sequence). V lost 7 bases and J lost 1, with 13 bases in between.

Notes on this clonotype: A much larger clone is a single base away; this may be a read error. The final CDR3 position lacks the conserved phenylalanine or tryptophan, pointing to a likely read error. The genes are TRBV7-8 and TRBJ2-7, with D perhaps TRBD2 (7 bases). The CDR3 covers 15 residues. Germline assignment: CDR1 SGHVS and CDR2 FQNEAQ. Trimming shortened V by 5 bases and J by 3 bases, and 17 bases separated the two germline ends. The CDR3, as DNA: TGTGCCAGCAGCCCGGAGGGGGGGCAGGACTACGAGCAGTACTAC. Translated: CASSPEGGQDYEQYY.

This chain's CDR3 is CASTREFQETQYF. As DNA, the CDR3 is TGTGCCAGCACCAGGGAATTCCAAGAGACCCAGTACTTC. V is TRBV6-1 and J is TRBJ2-5; maybe TRBD1 (5 bases). The CDR3 spans 13 residues. In germline, CDR1 is MNHNS, CDR2 SASEGT. V lost 7 bases to trimming and J lost 1 base, with 10 bases between them.

This clonotype was detected ten times or more. One end of the junction does not line up with germline, which may come from a read error. V and J are TRBV7-7 and TRBJ2-5, with 8 bases that match TRBD2. From germline, CDR1 is SSHAT and CDR2 FNYEAQ (reference sequence). This CDR3 comprises 16 residues. The CDR3 reads CASSSGGQGIWETQYF. For the CDR3, the DNA is TGTGCTAGCAGCAGCGGGGGCCAGGGGATCTGGGAGACCCAGTACTTC.

This clonotype occurred many times. Written as DNA, the CDR3 is TGTGCTAGTGGTTTGGGCAGGCGGGACACTGAAGCTTTCTTT. Its protein is CASGLGRRDTEAFF. This sequence joins TRBV12-5 and TRBJ1-1, with D uncertain. The CDR3 extends over 14 amino acids. Germline V gives CDR1 LGHNT, CDR2 FRNRAP. V dropped 1 base and J dropped 3 bases, with 9 bases sitting between them. Supplemented by reference TRBV12-5 and TRBJ1-1, the full variable domain reads DARVTQTPRHKVTEMGQEVTMRCQPILGHNTVFWYRQTMMQGLELLAYFRNRAPLDDSGMPKDRFSAEMPDATLATLKIQPSEPRDSAVYFCASGLGRRDTEAFFGQGTRLTVV.

There are many counts of this clonotype. Relative to the germline gene, one junction end is altered; a read error may explain this. CDR3: CAGSLVPVGQYQETQYF. DNA of the CDR3: TGTGCCGGCAGTTTAGTCCCCGTGGGACAGTACCAAGAGACCCAGTACTTC. The chain has TRBV28 and TRBJ2-5; 7 nucleotides match TRBD1. This CDR3 is 17 amino acids long. From germline, CDR1 is MDHEN and CDR2 SYDVKM. Full variable domain (outside the CDR3, taken from reference TRBV28 and TRBJ2-5): DVKVTQSSRYLVKRTGEKVFLECVQDMDHENMFWYRQDPGLGLRLIYFSYDVKMKEKGDIPEGYSVSREKKERFSLILESASTNQTSMYLCAGSLVPVGQYQETQYFGPGTRLLVL.

This sequence joins TRBV7-8 and TRBJ2-7; 10 bases agree with TRBD2. From germline, CDR1 is SGHVS and CDR2 FQNEAQ. With 3 bases clipped from V and 2 bases from J, the junction kept 7 bases outside the gene matches. The CDR3 is 16 amino acids. CDR3 sequence: CASSFPGLALPYEQYF. The CDR3 bases are TGTGCCAGCAGCTTTCCGGGACTAGCGCTACCCTACGAGCAGTACTTC.

This clonotype has at least ten counts. V gene TRBV6-2 or TRBV6-3 combines with J gene TRBJ2-7, with TRBD1 matching over 8 bases. Germline-derived CDR1 and CDR2 are MNHEY and SVGEGT. This CDR3 comprises 18 residues. With V trimmed by 0 bases and J by 1 base, 11 bases remained unmatched. This CDR3 is CASSYSLTTGTGSYEQYF. Here the CDR3 DNA reads TGTGCCAGCAGTTACTCGCTAACCACCGGGACAGGTTCCTACGAGCAGTACTTC.

This clonotype was counted ten times or more. The chain uses TRBV18 and TRBJ2-7, with D perhaps TRBD2 (6 bases). The CDR3 extends over 13 amino acids. Deletions cut 5 bases from V and 4 bases from J, with 12 bases between. Germline V lookup: CDR1 KGHSH, CDR2 LQKENI. The CDR3 DNA follows: TGTGCCAGCTCATTACGGGAGTCTTACGAGCAGTACTTC. It yields the protein CASSLRESYEQYF. Full variable domain (outside the CDR3, taken from reference TRBV18 and TRBJ2-7): NAGVMQNPRHLVRRRGQEARLRCSPMKGHSHVYWYRQLPEEGLKFMVYLQKENIIDESGMPKERFSAEFPKEGPSILRIQQVVRGDSAAYFCASSLRESYEQYFGPGTRLTVT.

This clonotype showed up many times. This sequence joins TRBV20-1 and TRBJ1-2; 8 bases map to TRBD1. J gave up 6 bases and V 5 bases, and 11 bases lay outside the gene matches. In germline, CDR1 is DFQATT, CDR2 SNEGSKA (reference sequence). This CDR3 contains 14 residues. In nucleotides, the CDR3 is TGCAGTGCTGGGACACCGCAGGGGGCGGATGGCTACACCTTC. Protein sequence: CSAGTPQGADGYTF.